This entry features one T cell receptor (beta chain) sequence. Per the original methods: Estimates of nucleated cell counts were drawn from the amplification of reference gene primers. Sequenced by immunoSEQ multiplex PCR; TCRdb stores in-frame clones only, minus some. From that table come the V and J calls and clone size; the DNA was used to work out D and trimming. Of 240,000 or so clones listed, roughly 91% are singletons. This sample is drawn from a study of blood T cell repertoires in COVID-19. Study details: The samples span acute and convalescent COVID-19 from the United States, Italy and Spain. The cDNA or gDNA used as material had been derived from T cells, B-cell-depleted T cells, or PBMCs.

Germline assignment: CDR1 PRHDT and CDR2 FYEKMQ (reference sequence). V lost 5 bases and J lost 1; bases outside the gene matches: 7. The CDR3 covers 16 residues. The chain uses TRBV13 and TRBJ2-3, with 9 positions matching TRBD2. Material for sequencing was peripheral blood. The origin of this receptor is a woman aged 40 to 50 who had recovered from COVID-19. The CDR3 region has the DNA TGTGCCAGCAGCCCCCCCGGCGGGAGGGGCACAGATACGCAGTATTTT. It is translated as CASSPPGGRGTDTQYF. The complete variable domain, with remaining parts taken from reference TRBV13 and TRBJ2-3, reads AAGVIQSPRHLIKEKRETATLKCYPIPRHDTVYWYQQGPGQDPQFLISFYEKMQSDKGSIPDRFSAQQFSDYHSELNMSSLELGDSALYFCASSPPGGRGTDTQYFGPGTRLTVL.